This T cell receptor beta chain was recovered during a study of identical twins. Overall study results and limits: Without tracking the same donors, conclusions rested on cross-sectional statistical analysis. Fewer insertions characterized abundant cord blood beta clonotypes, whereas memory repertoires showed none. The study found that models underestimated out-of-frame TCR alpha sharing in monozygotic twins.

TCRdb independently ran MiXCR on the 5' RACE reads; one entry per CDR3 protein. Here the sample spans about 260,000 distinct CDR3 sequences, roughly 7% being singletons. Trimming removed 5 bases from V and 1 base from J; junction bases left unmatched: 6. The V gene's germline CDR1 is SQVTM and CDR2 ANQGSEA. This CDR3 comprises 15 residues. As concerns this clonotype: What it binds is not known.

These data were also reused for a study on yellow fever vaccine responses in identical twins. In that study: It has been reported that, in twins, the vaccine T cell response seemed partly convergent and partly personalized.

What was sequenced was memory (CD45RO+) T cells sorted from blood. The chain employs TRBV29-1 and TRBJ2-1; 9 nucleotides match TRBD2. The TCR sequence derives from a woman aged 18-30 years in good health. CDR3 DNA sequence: TGCAGCGTTCATAGCGGGAGTCTGTCCTACAATGAGCAGTTCTTC. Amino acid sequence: CSVHSGSLSYNEQFF.